This T cell receptor (beta chain) originates from a study of shared clonotypes between healthy human individuals. Data came from immunoSEQ multiplex PCR; TCRdb stores just in-frame clones and leaves some out. This table has roughly 2 million clones, approximately 95% appearing once. To note about this clone: Its target is not known.

The study enrolled healthy HIV-negative adults without recent acute infections or vaccinations as donors. A split of CD4+ cells into CD45RA+ naive and CD45RA-negative memory subsets was performed. Whole-study findings and limits: Among non-shared clonotypes, generation probabilities were lower than among those shared by all four donors. Deeper or shallower sequencing was expected to change how clonotypes are shared among donors.

The ends lost 8 bases at V and 3 bases at J; junction bases unmatched: 1. The CDR3 covers 11 residues. Germline loops: CDR1 SGHVS, CDR2 FQNEAQ. The material sequenced was naive CD4+ T cells sorted from blood. Subset reported: CD45RA+ positively selected. The chain joins TRBV7-8 to TRBJ2-7; 7 nucleotides line up with TRBD2. This sequence originates from a man younger than 35 in good health. The CDR3 is CASGEGYEQYF. The DNA for the CDR3 is TGTGCCAGCGGGGAGGGCTACGAGCAGTACTTC. Full variable domain (outside the CDR3, taken from reference TRBV7-8 and TRBJ2-7): GAGVSQSPRYKVAKRGQDVALRCDPISGHVSLFWYQQALGQGPEFLTYFQNEAQLDKSGLPSDRFFAERPEGSVSTLKIQRTQQEDSAVYLCASGEGYEQYFGPGTRLTVT.